The clone carrying this T cell receptor beta chain has only one observation. The antigen remains unidentified. Produced via immunoSEQ multiplex PCR; TCRdb's table is partial and in-frame only. The repertoire holds about 21,000 clones, with approximately 83% as singletons. The data derive from a study of T cells after posttransplantation cyclophosphamide. Overall study results and limits: Blood and skin or GI T cell repertoires showed limited TRB overlap. Donor-recipient repertoire similarity was low at 1-2 months, rising over year one. After PTCy, TRB diversity resembled that of CNI/methotrexate controls.

Methotrexate plus calcineurin inhibitor accompanied controls' myeloablative marrow transplants; sampling was 1 year later. This CDR3 contains 15 residues. Trimming at V came to 2 bases and at J to 5 bases, leaving 7 bases not matched to a gene. Germline CDR1 is SGHRS and CDR2 is YFSETQ. Here the sequenced sample was PBMCs, taken approximately 360 days after allogeneic stem cell transplant with calcineurin inhibitor and methotrexate. J is TRBJ2-5 and V is TRBV5-1; 9 nucleotides align to TRBD1. The sequence derives from a female patient between 25 and 45 years old who received an allogeneic stem cell transplant from an unrelated donor, was CMV-positive, and had acute and chronic GVHD. The graft donor may account for some of the T cells. The CDR3 sequence: CASSFRQGVWETQYF. The CDR3 DNA follows: TGCGCCAGCAGCTTCCGACAGGGGGTATGGGAGACCCAGTACTTC.